What follows are 21 T cell receptor beta chains derived from one specimen sequenced in a study of shared clonotypes between healthy human individuals. Naive-designated CD8 cells lacked CD45RO, were positively enriched for CCR7, and omitted terminally differentiated effector memory CD45RA+ cells. This table comes from immunoSEQ multiplex PCR, and its TCRdb copy is limited to in-frame clones, with some not included. The sample lists millions of clones, 90% to 95% occurring once. What was sequenced was naive CD8+ T cells from PBMCs. These receptors all come from a man between 18 and 29 years old in good health. Some clones in this sample may be carry-over from other donors' samples.

This chain uses TRBV19 with TRBJ1-1; 10 bases map to TRBD1. V lost 5 bases and J lost 3; bases outside the gene matches: 6. CDR1 is LNHDA and CDR2 is SQIVND in the germline V gene (reference sequence). There are 15 residues in the CDR3. The CDR3 is CASSLSGTGDTEAFF. CDR3 in DNA: TGTGCCAGTAGTCTATCCGGGACAGGGGACACTGAAGCTTTCTTT.

The gene calls are TRBV29-1 and TRBJ2-7; the D is unclear. CDR3 size: 16 residues. V lost 1 base and J lost 2, with 18 bases in between. Germline lookup yields CDR1 SQVTM and CDR2 ANQGSEA. The CDR3 is CSVEGVRHLGTYEQYF. DNA for the CDR3: TGCAGCGTTGAAGGGGTGAGACACCTAGGAACCTACGAGCAGTACTTC.

This sequence joins TRBV7-8 and TRBJ2-7; perhaps TRBD2 as D (6 bases). The CDR3 totals 14 residues. The germline gives CDR1 SGHVS, CDR2 FQNEAQ. The ends were cut back, 3 bases at V and 0 bases at J, with 9 bases in the middle. The CDR3, as DNA: TGTGCCAGCAGCTTTGCGGGACCCTCCTACGAGCAGTACTTC. It translates to CASSFAGPSYEQYF.

The chain has TRBV28 and TRBJ2-2, with TRBD2 matching 8 bases. Germline loops: CDR1 MDHEN, CDR2 SYDVKM. This CDR3 has 15 residues. V shed 6 bases and J 7 bases; nucleotides not matched to a gene: 10. This CDR3 is CASRPSGSRGGELFF. In DNA, the CDR3 is TGTGCCAGCAGGCCCAGCGGGAGCCGAGGCGGGGAGCTGTTTTTT.

The chain employs TRBV5-6 and TRBJ2-7, with D unclear. This CDR3 region has 14 residues. V lost 1 base and J lost 4, with 12 bases in between. Germline lookup yields CDR1 SGHDT and CDR2 YYEEEE. The CDR3 DNA is TGTGCCAGCAGCTTGTGGGCAGAAGCGTACGAGCAGTACTTC. Protein product: CASSLWAEAYEQYF.

This clone was detected once. The V call is TRBV4-1, the J call TRBJ1-3; no reliable D call. The germline V and J ends were trimmed by 1 base and 0 bases, with 13 bases remaining between them. The CDR3 is 17 residues long. CDR1 MGHRA and CDR2 YSYEKL come from the germline V gene. The CDR3: CASSQVWGYSSGNTIYF. The CDR3 DNA reads TGCGCCAGCAGCCAAGTCTGGGGATACTCCTCTGGAAACACCATATATTTT.

CDR3 region: CASSLVDSNTEAFF. The CDR3 DNA follows: TGTGCCAGCAGTTTGGTGGACAGCAACACTGAAGCTTTCTTT. The chain is built from TRBV28 and TRBJ1-1; the D gene is possibly TRBD1 (6 bases). Trimming shortened V by 3 bases and J by 2 bases, and 10 bases separated the two germline ends. The germline V gene has CDR1 MDHEN and CDR2 SYDVKM. CDR3 length: 14 residues.

The chain joins TRBV15 to TRBJ2-1; TRBD2 aligns across 10 bases. The V gene end was trimmed by 0 bases and the J gene end by 4 bases; junction bases not matched to a gene: 9. The length of the CDR3 is 18 residues. The germline gives CDR1 LNHNV, CDR2 YYDKDF (reference sequence). The CDR3 region is CATSRDLPLAGAYNEQFF. For the CDR3, the DNA is TGTGCCACCAGCAGAGATCTTCCGCTAGCGGGGGCGTACAATGAGCAGTTCTTC.

The chain employs TRBV30 and TRBJ2-7; D ambiguous. The CDR3 runs to 13 residues. V was shortened by 1 base and J by 7 bases, with 14 bases between the two germline ends. Germline V gene sequence: CDR1 GTSNPN, CDR2 SVGIG (reference sequence). CDR3 residues: CAWSESVPREQYF. CDR3 DNA: TGTGCCTGGAGTGAATCGGTCCCTCGGGAGCAGTACTTC.

Turning to this clone: Other nucleotide sequences in the sample specify the same CDR3. This chain connects TRBV27 to TRBJ2-1; 11 bases are shared with TRBD2. Germline-derived CDR1 and CDR2 are MNHEY and SMNVEV (reference sequence). V lost 6 bases to trimming and J lost 3 bases; unmatched junction nucleotides: 4. The CDR3 sequence is 15 residues long. The CDR3 coding sequence is TGTGCCAGCAGCGCCGGGACTAGCGGCTACAATGAGCAGTTCTTC. This sequence encodes CASSAGTSGYNEQFF.

The chain joins TRBV4-2 to TRBJ2-7, with 7 bases lining up with TRBD1. The V segment lost 5 bases and the J segment 0 bases; nucleotides outside the gene matches: 4. This CDR3 has 14 residues. Looked up from germline, CDR1 is LGHNA and CDR2 is YNFKEQ. In DNA form, the CDR3 reads TGTGCCAGCAGCTCGGGACAGAGCTCCTACGAGCAGTACTTC. This translates into CASSSGQSSYEQYF.

This clone appeared a few times. Other DNA sequences from this sample encode an identical CDR3 as well. The gene calls are TRBV5-1 and TRBJ2-3; D remains unclear. V lost 1 base to trimming and J lost 5 bases, with 2 bases between them. Per germline, CDR1 SGHRS and CDR2 YFSETQ. This CDR3 has 11 residues. The chain's CDR3 is CASSLLDTQYF. CDR3 DNA: TGCGCCAGCAGCTTGTTAGATACGCAGTATTTT.

The chain has TRBV7-8 and TRBJ2-7; tentatively, D is TRBD2 (5 bases). Trimming stripped 2 bases from V and 2 bases from J, with 13 bases between. The CDR3 is 15 amino acids. From germline, CDR1 is SGHVS and CDR2 FQNEAQ. The CDR3 region has the DNA TGTGCCAGCAGCTTAAGAGGGCAGGCGCCCTACGAGCAGTACTTC. Its protein is CASSLRGQAPYEQYF.

On this clone itself: The identical CDR3 is also encoded by other nucleotide sequences in the sample. J is TRBJ2-1 and V is TRBV2, with D possibly being TRBD2 (5 bases). The germline gives CDR1 SNHLY, CDR2 FYNNEI. This CDR3 contains 15 residues. The V gene lost 4 bases and the J gene lost 2 bases, with 12 bases spanning the gap. The CDR3 DNA reads as TGTGCCAGCAGTGTGGTAGCGCCAACCTACAATGAGCAGTTCTTC. Its protein product is CASSVVAPTYNEQFF.

This clone has only one observation. The chain carries TRBV6-1 and TRBJ2-7, with D perhaps TRBD1 or TRBD2 (5 bases each). V was clipped by 11 bases and J by 2 bases, with 13 bases between them. Germline V lookup: CDR1 MNHNS, CDR2 SASEGT. The CDR3 has 12 residues. The CDR3 sequence is CAGKRGTYEQYF. The CDR3 DNA reads TGTGCCGGCAAGAGGGGAACCTACGAGCAGTACTTC.

The rearrangement uses TRBV4-1 and TRBJ2-5, with a tentative D call TRBD2 (5 bases). V lost 1 base to trimming and J lost 4 bases, with 10 bases between them. This CDR3 has 14 amino acids. CDR1 is MGHRA and CDR2 is YSYEKL in the germline V gene. CDR3 sequence reads: CASSQAGRGETQYF. The DNA of the CDR3 is TGCGCCAGCAGCCAAGCGGGTCGGGGAGAGACCCAGTACTTC.

The rearrangement joins TRBV7-6 to TRBJ2-5, with 8 bases aligning to TRBD2. CDR3 length equals 14 residues. Germline CDR1 and CDR2: SGHVS and FNYEAQ. The junction had 7 bases not matched to a gene; V was cut back by 5 bases and J by 5 bases. CDR3 amino acids: CASSAGTSHETQYF. CDR3 DNA: TGTGCCAGCAGCGCGGGGACTAGTCATGAGACCCAGTACTTC.

The chain uses TRBV7-3 and TRBJ2-3; 9 bases agree with TRBD2. The CDR3 sequence is 18 residues long. Germline V gene sequence: CDR1 SGHTA, CDR2 FQGTGA. V lost 0 bases to trimming and J lost 2 bases; unmatched junction nucleotides: 9. The CDR3 DNA is TGTGCCAGCAGCTTAACGACTGGCGGGAGGGCCGACACAGATACGCAGTATTTT. It encodes CASSLTTGGRADTDTQYF. Supplemented by reference TRBV7-3 and TRBJ2-3, the full variable domain reads GAGVSQTPSNKVTEKGKYVELRCDPISGHTALYWYRQSLGQGPEFLIYFQGTGAADDSGLPNDRFFAVRPEGSVSTLKIQRTERGDSAVYLCASSLTTGGRADTDTQYFGPGTRLTVL.

The CDR3 DNA reads as TGCAGTGCCCCACAGGGGGATACGCAGTATTTT. Translation: CSAPQGDTQYF. J is TRBJ2-3 and V is TRBV20-1, with 7 bases identical to TRBD1. Unmatched junction bases numbered 3, after V lost 6 bases and J lost 6 bases. Germline CDR1 DFQATT, CDR2 SNEGSKA (reference sequence). CDR3 length: 11 amino acids.

The chain links TRBV6-5 to TRBJ2-1; no clear D gene. With 4 bases removed from V and 1 base from J, the gap between germline ends came to 14 bases. The length of the CDR3 is 16 residues. CDR1 is MNHEY, CDR2 SVGAGI, per germline. The CDR3 here is CASSSNRVPSYNEQFF. The DNA for the CDR3 is TGTGCCAGCAGTTCCAACCGGGTCCCTTCCTACAATGAGCAGTTCTTC.

This sequence joins TRBV28 and TRBJ2-1; D is unclear. Germline V CDR1 and CDR2: MDHEN, SYDVKM. The CDR3 is made up of 11 amino acids. Deletions cut 10 bases from V and 8 bases from J, with 12 bases between. The DNA for the CDR3 is TGTGCCACTAATAGGGAAGATGAGCAGTTCTTC. Translating it yields CATNREDEQFF.